This T cell receptor (beta chain) stems from a study of T-cell reconstitution after alpha-beta-depleted transplantation in children. Unique molecular identifiers were built into the TCRbeta library. TCRdb analysed the PCR reads with MiXCR anew, one entry per CDR3 protein. Of 200,000 to 300,000 distinct CDR3 sequences listed, more than 20% are singletons. This TCR derives from a girl aged 2 to 9 with Fanconi anemia, due to receive a stem cell transplant. This specimen was PBMCs, taken before TCRalphabeta/CD19-depleted stem cell transplant.

The CDR3 nucleotides are TGCGCCAGCAGCCCGCCCGAATCGACAGCTAGGAACACTGAAGCTTTCTTT. This gives the protein CASSPPESTARNTEAFF. The gene calls are TRBV5-1 and TRBJ1-1; possibly TRBD1 for D (5 bases). V dropped 4 bases and J dropped 1 base, with 20 bases sitting between them. The CDR3 consists of 17 residues. CDR1 is SGHRS, CDR2 YFSETQ, per germline.